These 32 T cell receptor beta chains originate from one sample sequenced in a study of blood T cell repertoires in COVID-19. Profiled with immunoSEQ multiplex PCR; TCRdb holds only in-frame clones, not every one. Of tens of thousands of clones detected, around nine tenths appear once; the ten largest clones hold roughly 5%. The source material was peripheral blood. Source of these receptors: an elderly woman with active COVID-19.

The chain carries TRBV5-4 and TRBJ2-5; 8 bases are shared with TRBD2. The CDR3 has 16 amino acids. Unmatched junction bases numbered 7, after V lost 2 bases and J lost 1 base. Per germline, CDR1 SGHNT and CDR2 YYREEE (reference sequence). The CDR3 DNA is TGTGCCAGCAGCTTCTTCGTCACTAGCGGCCAAGAGACCCAGTACTTC. It encodes CASSFFVTSGQETQYF. The full variable domain, rest sourced from reference TRBV5-4 and TRBJ2-5, is ETGVTQSPTHLIKTRGQQVTLRCSSQSGHNTVSWYQQALGQGPQFIFQYYREEENGRGNFPPRFSGLQFPNYSSELNVNALELDDSALYLCASSFFVTSGQETQYFGPGTRLLVL.

The chain carries TRBV7-3 and TRBJ2-1; D remains ambiguous. This CDR3 is 16 amino acids long. The germline CDR1 and CDR2 sequences are SGHTA and FQGTGA. Trimming pared 1 base from V and 8 bases from J, leaving 18 bases between. The CDR3 region has the DNA TGTGCCAGCAGCTTAAGGGCCACCTTCGTATCCCATGAGCAGTTCTTC. Translating gives CASSLRATFVSHEQFF.

This clone was picked up one time. The J gene is TRBJ2-7, the V gene TRBV14, with 8 bases matching TRBD1. The CDR3 length is 13 residues. With 8 bases clipped from V and 4 bases from J, the junction kept 7 bases outside the gene matches. Germline CDR1 is SGHDN and CDR2 is FVKESK. CDR3 sequence: CASYKTGEYEQYF. CDR3 DNA: TGTGCCAGCTACAAGACAGGGGAATACGAGCAGTACTTC.

This chain uses TRBV25-1 with TRBJ2-1; 7 bases align to TRBD1. From germline, CDR1 is MGHDK and CDR2 SYGVNS. This CDR3 spans 17 amino acids. Germline trimming cut 4 bases from V and 0 bases from J; bases unmatched to any gene: 9. Here the CDR3 reads CASSAGGVQPSYNEQFF. The DNA for the CDR3 is TGTGCCAGCAGTGCAGGGGGTGTACAGCCCTCCTACAATGAGCAGTTCTTC. Looking up the rest from reference TRBV25-1 and TRBJ2-1 gives the full variable domain: EADIYQTPRYLVIGTGKKITLECSQTMGHDKMYWYQQDPGMELHLIHYSYGVNSTEKGDLSSESTVSRIRTEHFPLTLESARPSHTSQYLCASSAGGVQPSYNEQFFGPGTRLTVL.

The chain uses TRBV6-2 or TRBV6-3 and TRBJ2-7; weak D call: TRBD1 (6 bases). V dropped 6 bases and J dropped 0 bases, with 9 bases sitting between them. The CDR3 totals 13 residues. Per germline, CDR1 MNHEY and CDR2 SVGEGT. The CDR3 region is CASSRGGSYEQYF. The CDR3 DNA reads as TGTGCCAGCAGCCGAGGGGGCTCCTACGAGCAGTACTTC.

To note about this clone: One junction end disagrees with the germline gene, perhaps due to a read error. This rearrangement joins TRBV2 to TRBJ2-7, with D possibly TRBD2 on 6 matching bases. This CDR3 contains 12 residues. The V gene's germline CDR1 is SNHLY and CDR2 FYNNEI. The CDR3 spells CASSEIRDLPHF. The CDR3 nucleotides are TGTGCCAGCAGTGAAATCCGGGACTTGCCGCACTTC.

The V and J genes are TRBV9 and TRBJ2-3, with 7 bases that match TRBD2. This CDR3 contains 17 residues. The V gene's germline CDR1 is SGDLS and CDR2 YYNGEE. Trimming removed 0 bases from V and 0 bases from J; junction bases left unmatched: 7. As DNA, the CDR3 is TGTGCCAGCAGCGTAGCTATAGCGGGCCCTAGCACAGATACGCAGTATTTT. It translates to CASSVAIAGPSTDTQYF. Filled out from reference TRBV9 and TRBJ2-3, the complete variable domain reads DSGVTQTPKHLITATGQRVTLRCSPRSGDLSVYWYQQSLDQGLQFLIQYYNGEERAKGNILERFSAQQFPDLHSELNLSSLELGDSALYFCASSVAIAGPSTDTQYFGPGTRLTVL.

The V gene is TRBV19, the J gene TRBJ2-1; tentatively, D is TRBD1 (6 bases). CDR1 is LNHDA, CDR2 SQIVND, per germline (reference sequence). The V end was cut by 7 bases, the J end by 1 base, with 14 bases between. CDR3 size: 15 residues. The CDR3 DNA follows: TGTGCCAGTACCCTAGTGGGGGCTTCCTACAATGAGCAGTTCTTC. Translating gives CASTLVGASYNEQFF.

V is TRBV4-2 and J is TRBJ2-7; the match to TRBD2 covers 11 bases. CDR1 LGHNA and CDR2 YNFKEQ come from the germline V gene. V was pared by 3 bases and J by 1 base, with 5 bases of the junction left unmatched. This CDR3 is built from 16 residues. The CDR3 here is CASSHARLAGSYEQYF. The CDR3 bases are TGTGCCAGCAGCCATGCTAGACTAGCGGGATCCTACGAGCAGTACTTC.

This clone was recorded only once. V is TRBV5-1 and J is TRBJ2-2; a weak D match, TRBD1 (6 bases). The CDR3 is 13 residues long. Trimming took off 2 bases at V and 6 bases at J, with 8 bases between the two ends. Germline CDR1 reads SGHRS; CDR2 reads YFSETQ. CDR3 sequence (DNA): TGCGCCAGCAGCTTACAGGGCGCCGGGGAGCTGTTTTTT. This codes for CASSLQGAGELFF.

The V and J genes are TRBV3-1 (or the pseudogene TRBV3-2) and TRBJ2-5, with D uncertain. Germline V lookup: CDR1 LGHDT, CDR2 YNNKEL (reference sequence). The CDR3 sequence is 17 residues long. V was trimmed by 1 base and J by 2 bases, leaving 17 bases between them. The CDR3, as DNA: TGTGCCAGCAGCCAAGTAGCTTGTACCTTCACTCAAGAGACCCAGTACTTC. Translation: CASSQVACTFTQETQYF.

This chain connects TRBV21-1 to TRBJ2-7; TRBD2 reflects the table's D call only, with no check against the DNA. TRBV21-1 is a pseudogene. CDR3 length equals 16 residues. CDR3 residues: CASRGLADKKGYEQYF. The DNA for the CDR3 is TGTGCCAGCAGAGGACTAGCGGACAAGAAGGGCTACGAGCAGTACTTC.

The gene calls are TRBV3-1 (or the pseudogene TRBV3-2) and TRBJ2-3; no firm D call. CDR3 size: 15 residues. V was clipped by 1 base and J by 1 base, with 9 bases between them. Germline V gene lookup returns CDR1 LGHDT and CDR2 YNNKEL (reference sequence). Here the CDR3 reads CASSQGRRGTDTQYF. In DNA, the CDR3 is TGTGCCAGCAGCCAAGGTCGACGGGGCACAGATACGCAGTATTTT.

This sequence joins TRBV5-1 and TRBJ2-1; 10 bases line up with TRBD2. CDR3 length: 14 amino acids. The V gene end was trimmed by 4 bases and the J gene end by 6 bases; junction bases not matched to a gene: 4. CDR1 and CDR2 (germline): SGHRS, YFSETQ. Here the CDR3 reads CASSLVAGGNEQFF. The DNA for the CDR3 is TGCGCCAGCAGCCTGGTAGCGGGAGGCAATGAGCAGTTCTTC. Filled out from reference TRBV5-1 and TRBJ2-1, the complete variable domain reads KAGVTQTPRYLIKTRGQQVTLSCSPISGHRSVSWYQQTPGQGLQFLFEYFSETQRNKGNFPGRFSGRQFSNSRSEMNVSTLELGDSALYLCASSLVAGGNEQFFGPGTRLTVL.

The rearrangement joins TRBV5-4 to TRBJ2-1, with 11 bases that match TRBD2. CDR1 is SGHNT, CDR2 YYREEE, per germline (reference sequence). After removal of 4 bases from V and 5 bases from J, the junction contained 5 bases not matched to a gene. This CDR3 has 15 residues. As DNA, the CDR3 is TGTGCCAGCAGCCTTACTAGCGGGAGCGACAATGAGCAGTTCTTC. This encodes CASSLTSGSDNEQFF.

The CDR3 region is CASSLLAVSYNEQFF. The DNA for the CDR3 is TGTGCCAGCAGCTTACTAGCGGTCTCCTACAATGAGCAGTTCTTC. This chain connects TRBV7-2 to TRBJ2-1; TRBD2 aligns across 7 bases. The CDR3 has 15 amino acids. V shed 2 bases and J 0 bases; nucleotides not matched to a gene: 1. Germline CDR1 SGHTA, CDR2 FQGNSA.

The chain recombines TRBV18 with TRBJ2-3, with TRBD2 matching over 9 bases. V was clipped by 1 base and J by 5 bases; unmatched bases: 7. Germline V gene data show CDR1 as KGHSH and CDR2 as LQKENI. The CDR3 sequence is 16 residues long. The CDR3 region has the DNA TGTGCCAGCTCACCACGTGTCGCGGGAGGGGTAGATACGCAGTATTTT. Amino acids: CASSPRVAGGVDTQYF.

This clone showed up just once. The chain links TRBV29-1 to TRBJ2-7, with a possible D match to TRBD1 (8 bases). This CDR3 is built from 15 residues. The germline V and J ends were trimmed by 7 bases and 4 bases, with 23 bases remaining between them. Germline V CDR1 and CDR2: SQVTM, ANQGSEA. CDR3 amino acids: CSARTGRDKHYEQYF. As DNA, the CDR3 is TGCAGCGCAAGGACAGGGAGGGATAAACATTACGAGCAGTACTTC.

The chain carries TRBV9 and TRBJ2-7; possible D gene TRBD1, 6 bases. The CDR3 loop spans 14 amino acids. V was shortened by 4 bases and J by 0 bases, with 11 bases between the two germline ends. Germline V gives CDR1 SGDLS, CDR2 YYNGEE. CDR3 DNA: TGTGCCAGCAGCCCCCAGGGACACTCCTACGAGCAGTACTTC. Protein sequence: CASSPQGHSYEQYF.

The V call is TRBV19, the J call TRBJ2-7, with D possibly TRBD2 on 6 matching bases. The length of the CDR3 is 14 residues. Germline V CDR1 and CDR2: LNHDA, SQIVND (reference sequence). Between the trimmed V and J ends, which lost 3 bases and 0 bases, there was a span of 9 bases. CDR3 sequence: CASSIGTPSYEQYF. The CDR3 coding sequence is TGTGCCAGTAGTATCGGGACTCCCTCCTACGAGCAGTACTTC.

The gene calls are TRBV14 and TRBJ2-1; D perhaps matches TRBD1 (6 bases). The CDR3 runs to 15 residues. The germline V gene encodes CDR1 SGHDN and CDR2 FVKESK. V lost 1 base to trimming and J lost 9 bases, with 16 bases between them. The CDR3 reads CASSQGLNIGGEQFF. In DNA form, the CDR3 reads TGTGCCAGCAGCCAAGGTCTTAATATAGGGGGTGAGCAGTTCTTC.

The gene calls are TRBV18 and TRBJ2-7; 7 bases match TRBD1. After removal of 5 bases from V and 0 bases from J, the junction contained 16 bases not matched to a gene. Germline V lookup: CDR1 KGHSH, CDR2 LQKENI. The CDR3 consists of 18 residues. The CDR3 is CASSSTGTAITSSYEQYF. The DNA of the CDR3 is TGTGCCAGCTCATCCACCGGGACAGCTATTACAAGCTCCTACGAGCAGTACTTC.

Concerning this clone itself: The same CDR3 arises from other DNA sequences in this sample as well. The V gene is TRBV18, the J gene TRBJ2-1, with TRBD2 matching 15 bases. Germline values: CDR1 KGHSH, CDR2 LQKENI. CDR3 length: 17 amino acids. V trimming: 2 bases; J trimming: 4 bases; junction bases outside the gene matches: 3. This CDR3 is CASSPRTSGRGYNEQFF. As DNA, the CDR3 is TGTGCCAGCTCACCAAGGACTAGCGGGAGGGGTTACAATGAGCAGTTCTTC.

V gene TRBV5-5 combines with J gene TRBJ1-6, with D possibly TRBD1 on 6 matching bases. Trimming took 1 base from V and 10 from J, leaving 12 bases between them. From germline, CDR1 is SGHKS and CDR2 YYEKEE (reference sequence). This CDR3 comprises 14 residues. The CDR3 bases are TGTGCCAGCAGCTTGTTGCAGGGGACATCACCCCTCCACTTT. Its protein is CASSLLQGTSPLHF. The full variable domain, completed using reference TRBV5-5 and TRBJ1-6, is DAGVTQSPTHLIKTRGQQVTLRCSPISGHKSVSWYQQVLGQGPQFIFQYYEKEERGRGNFPDRFSARQFPNYSSELNVNALLLGDSALYLCASSLLQGTSPLHFGNGTRLTVT.

V usage is TRBV10-3 and J usage is TRBJ2-7; TRBD2 matches at 8 bases. This CDR3 is 14 amino acids long. Germline V CDR1 and CDR2: ENHRY, SYGVKD. J lost 3 bases, V lost 8 bases, and 9 bases had no gene match. The CDR3 sequence is CAIGASGSIYEQYF. For the CDR3, the DNA is TGTGCCATCGGCGCAAGCGGGAGTATCTACGAGCAGTACTTC.

The rearrangement uses TRBV5-1 and TRBJ1-1; no reliable D call. The CDR3 extends over 15 amino acids. Germline-derived CDR1 and CDR2 are SGHRS and YFSETQ. Trimming took 4 bases from V and 0 from J, leaving 13 bases between them. The CDR3 loop reads CASSLVSVVNTEAFF. The CDR3 DNA follows: TGCGCCAGCAGCCTGGTCTCCGTCGTGAACACTGAAGCTTTCTTT.

The genes are TRBV4-2 and TRBJ2-1, with D possibly TRBD2 on 6 matching bases. Germline lookup yields CDR1 LGHNA and CDR2 YNFKEQ. The CDR3 runs 18 residues. V was pared by 0 bases and J by 2 bases, with 17 bases between. The DNA for the CDR3 is TGTGCCAGCAGCCAAGATCTTTGGAGGGCCCGCACCTACAATGAGCAGTTCTTC. Its protein is CASSQDLWRARTYNEQFF.

The chain combines TRBV27 with TRBJ2-5; 14 bases fit TRBD2. V was pared by 6 bases and J by 5 bases, with 11 bases of the junction left unmatched. CDR3 size: 17 residues. Germline values: CDR1 MNHEY, CDR2 SMNVEV (reference sequence). CDR3 bases: TGTGCCAGCAGGGGACTAGCGGGAGTAGGGAGGAAGGAGACCCAGTACTTC. This sequence encodes CASRGLAGVGRKETQYF.

J is TRBJ2-3 and V is TRBV10-3; 12 nucleotides agree with TRBD2. The germline gives CDR1 ENHRY, CDR2 SYGVKD. The J segment lost 0 bases and the V segment lost 5 bases, leaving 0 bases of the junction unmatched. The CDR3 contains 15 residues. The CDR3 nucleotides read TGTGCCATCAGTCTAGCGGGAGGGAGCACAGATACGCAGTATTTT. This gives the protein CAISLAGGSTDTQYF.

This sequence joins TRBV6-5 and TRBJ2-7; tentative D call: TRBD1 (6 bases). The V and J ends lost 2 bases and 3 bases respectively, with 14 bases between them. CDR1 MNHEY and CDR2 SVGAGI come from the germline V gene. This CDR3 region has 15 residues. As DNA, the CDR3 is TGTGCCAGCAGTTACGATGGGACACCGCTCTACGAGCAGTACTTC. This codes for CASSYDGTPLYEQYF.

This clone has only one observation. This chain joins TRBV19 and TRBJ1-1; D remains unclear. Germline CDR1 reads LNHDA; CDR2 reads SQIVND (reference sequence). CDR3 size: 14 residues. V was trimmed by 4 bases and J by 0 bases, leaving 9 bases between them. The CDR3: CASSKHFLNTEAFF. The CDR3 DNA is TGTGCCAGTAGTAAGCATTTCCTGAACACTGAAGCTTTCTTT.

This clone has just one count. The J gene is TRBJ2-1, the V gene TRBV4-2; maybe TRBD2 (6 bases). Trimming stripped 1 base from V and 4 bases from J, with 11 bases between. The V gene's germline CDR1 is LGHNA and CDR2 YNFKEQ. The CDR3 has 15 residues. The CDR3 DNA sequence: TGTGCCAGCAGCCAAGTTGGGGACTCGTACAATGAGCAGTTCTTC. It translates to CASSQVGDSYNEQFF.